This section outlines one TCR beta chain sequence together with its context. This sample was included in a study of identical twins. TCRdb itself ran the 5' RACE reads through MiXCR, one entry per CDR3 protein. The repertoire holds about 690,000 distinct CDR3 sequences, 6.1% seen once, with 1.5% to 2% in the top ten. The V and J ends lost 1 base and 7 bases, in that order; junction bases with no gene match: 7. The CDR3 is 15 amino acids. Germline V gives CDR1 MNHEY, CDR2 SVGAGI. The TCR was taken from a man younger than 35 in good health. This chain joins TRBV6-5 and TRBJ1-2, with 9 bases aligning to TRBD1. The sequenced sample was naive T cells sorted from blood. CDR3 sequence reads: CASSYYTGGKAGYTF. DNA for the CDR3: TGTGCCAGCAGTTACTATACAGGGGGCAAAGCTGGCTACACCTTC.